Here is one TCR beta chain with its context. Its target is not known. This sample was included in a study of T cell responses to AZD1222 COVID-19 vaccine. Study results and limitations: Repertoires were obtained only post-peak T cell response. Once two AZD1222 doses were given, Spike-specific TCR breadth and depth went up.

TCRdb keeps only in-frame clones here, not all; method: immunoSEQ multiplex PCR. This table holds 150,000 to 200,000 clones, almost 90% found once. Material: peripheral blood, obtained 28 days after the second AZD1222 dose. The origin of this receptor is an adult who received the AZD1222 COVID-19 vaccine.

As DNA, the CDR3 is TGTGCTAGTGGTTTGGTACTAGGGTTCTCCCCTCATCAGCCCCAGCATTTT. It translates to CASGLVLGFSPHQPQHF. This chain joins TRBV12-5 and TRBJ1-5; the D is unclear. Trimming removed 0 bases from V and 5 bases from J, with 17 bases in between. CDR1 and CDR2 from the germline V gene are LGHNT and FRNRAP. The CDR3 length is 17 residues.